This TCR beta chain derives from a study of spatial heterogeneity in lung cancer. The germline V gene has CDR1 LGHDT and CDR2 YNNKEL (reference sequence). The CDR3 runs to 12 residues. Trimming removed 4 bases at V and 3 bases at J, with 7 bases between. Time point here: sample taken at primary tumor resection. Tumor, nontumor lung or frozen PBMC supplied whole RNA that was sequenced unsorted. Each CDR3 protein gets one entry after TCRdb re-called the 5' RACE reads with MiXCR. The sample lists about 75,000 distinct CDR3 sequences; roughly 15% were seen once. This receptor was identified in a male donor with early-stage non-small cell lung cancer. V is TRBV3-1 and J is TRBJ2-7; possible D gene TRBD1, 5 bases. This specimen was PBMCs, taken at surgery. CDR3 sequence: CASSRDSYEQYF. In nucleotides, the CDR3 is TGTGCCAGCAGCCGAGACAGCTACGAGCAGTACTTC.